Below, 18 T cell receptor beta chains from the same sample are listed, as sequenced in a study of T-cell reconstitution after alpha-beta-depleted transplantation in children (dated by TCRdb to 2016 to 2017). The library was obtained by PCR. For sequencing, an Illumina HiSeq 2500 was employed. TCR library preparation used molecular barcoding, with unique molecular identifiers applied to normalize quantification of the TCRbeta repertoire. TCRdb handled the public reads itself, with Q25 trimming in fastp and clone calling in MiXCR, and kept productive beta chains. Duplicate CDR3 protein sequences are folded into a single record with the most common DNA and genes. The sample table holds roughly 400,000 distinct CDR3 sequences, of which roughly 20% were seen once. 3.5% to 4% of the sample is held by the ten biggest clonotypes. The sample in question was PBMCs from the stem cell graft donor, obtained from the stem cell graft. The receptors here all came from a human donor who donated a stem cell graft to a child with acute myeloid leukemia.

This clonotype was observed at least ten times. CDR3 sequence: CATATTYETDTQYF. CDR3 coding DNA: TGTGCCACGGCCACGACTTATGAGACAGATACGCAGTATTTT. This rearrangement joins TRBV10-3 to TRBJ2-3; no firm D call. The germline V and J ends were trimmed by 10 bases and 3 bases, with 17 bases remaining between them. Germline CDR1 is ENHRY and CDR2 is SYGVKD. This CDR3 contains 14 residues.

This clonotype was observed a handful of times. The chain has TRBV7-8 and TRBJ2-5, with TRBD1 as a possible D gene (6 bases). Between the trimmed V and J ends, which lost 5 bases and 3 bases, there was a span of 10 bases. The CDR3 is made up of 13 amino acids. The germline CDR1 and CDR2 sequences are SGHVS and FQNEAQ. CDR3 sequence: CASSPYREETQYF. CDR3 DNA: TGTGCCAGCAGCCCATACAGGGAAGAGACCCAGTACTTC.

The rearrangement joins TRBV20-1 to TRBJ2-1; no definite D call. V was trimmed by 0 bases and J by 8 bases, leaving 8 bases between them. Germline V gives CDR1 DFQATT, CDR2 SNEGSKA (reference sequence). The CDR3 contains 12 residues. The CDR3 reads CSARDTSHEQFF. CDR3 bases: TGCAGTGCTAGAGATACCTCGCATGAGCAGTTCTTC.

The sample holds one count of this clonotype. The chain uses TRBV9 and TRBJ2-3, with 8 bases identical to TRBD2. Trimming cost V 2 bases and J 4 bases; bases outside gene matches: 15. Germline lookup yields CDR1 SGDLS and CDR2 YYNGEE. The CDR3 contains 18 residues. The CDR3 protein is CASSVPGSGRGSADTQYF. Here the CDR3 DNA reads TGTGCCAGCAGCGTCCCCGGGAGCGGGAGAGGGAGCGCAGATACGCAGTATTTT. Full variable domain (outside the CDR3, taken from reference TRBV9 and TRBJ2-3): DSGVTQTPKHLITATGQRVTLRCSPRSGDLSVYWYQQSLDQGLQFLIQYYNGEERAKGNILERFSAQQFPDLHSELNLSSLELGDSALYFCASSVPGSGRGSADTQYFGPGTRLTVL.

The chain uses TRBV7-2 and TRBJ2-1; 7 bases are a match to TRBD1. CDR1 is SGHTA and CDR2 is FQGNSA in the germline V gene. V lost 5 bases to trimming and J lost 1 base; unmatched junction nucleotides: 8. This CDR3 contains 16 residues. The CDR3 is CASSARQGKSYNEQFF. CDR3 nucleotide sequence: TGTGCCAGCAGCGCGAGACAGGGTAAGTCCTACAATGAGCAGTTCTTC.

This chain links TRBV2 with TRBJ2-1; 9 bases map to TRBD2. The germline gives CDR1 SNHLY, CDR2 FYNNEI. This CDR3 spans 13 amino acids. V trimming: 11 bases; J trimming: 4 bases; junction bases outside the gene matches: 6. DNA for the CDR3: TGTGCCGTTGGACTAGCGCTGTACAATGAGCAGTTCTTC. Translation gives CAVGLALYNEQFF.

This chain uses TRBV29-1 with TRBJ2-7; TRBD1 agrees at 8 bases. This CDR3 contains 13 residues. V lost 6 bases to trimming and J lost 0 bases; unmatched junction nucleotides: 4. CDR1 and CDR2 from the germline V gene are SQVTM and ANQGSEA. This CDR3 reads CSVETGASYEQYF. The DNA for the CDR3 is TGCAGCGTGGAGACAGGGGCCTCCTACGAGCAGTACTTC.

The chain recombines TRBV15 with TRBJ1-1, with D unresolved. The CDR3 is 16 residues long. The germline CDR1 and CDR2 sequences are LNHNV and YYDKDF (reference sequence). V lost 0 bases to trimming and J lost 1 base, with 12 bases between them. The CDR3 nucleotides are TGTGCCACCAGCAGAGATCTAGGACTTTCGAACACTGAAGCTTTCTTT. It codes for CATSRDLGLSNTEAFF.

The rearrangement links TRBV10-1 to TRBJ2-3; 10 nucleotides align to TRBD1. The CDR3 extends over 13 amino acids. CDR1 WNHNN and CDR2 SYGVQD come from the germline V gene (reference sequence). V lost 7 bases and J lost 8; bases outside the gene matches: 6. In nucleotides, the CDR3 is TGCGCCAGCAAAGGACAGGGGGTTGCTACGCAGTATTTT. Residues: CASKGQGVATQYF.

The chain carries TRBV6-5 and TRBJ1-1; 7 bases line up with TRBD1. This CDR3 is 14 amino acids long. Trimming removed 0 bases from V and 8 bases from J; junction bases left unmatched: 6. The germline V gene encodes CDR1 MNHEY and CDR2 SVGAGI. CDR3 in DNA: TGTGCCAGCAGTTACTCGAGGGACAGTCAAGAAGCTTTCTTT. Its protein product is CASSYSRDSQEAFF.

The DNA for the CDR3 is TGCGCCAGCAGCACCCCAAGATCTAGCACAGATACGCAGTATTTT. It yields the protein CASSTPRSSTDTQYF. The genes are TRBV5-1 and TRBJ2-3; D call uncertain. The CDR3 has 15 amino acids. The ends were cut back, 4 bases at V and 0 bases at J, with 12 bases in the middle. Germline lookup yields CDR1 SGHRS and CDR2 YFSETQ.

This clonotype occurred many times. This chain links TRBV25-1 with TRBJ1-1; no firm D call. The germline V gene encodes CDR1 MGHDK and CDR2 SYGVNS. The CDR3 runs to 14 residues. V was cut by 1 base and J by 5 bases, with 11 bases left in between. Here the CDR3 reads CASSESRVGTEAFF. The CDR3 DNA is TGTGCCAGCAGTGAATCGCGGGTAGGAACTGAAGCTTTCTTT. The full variable domain, rest sourced from reference TRBV25-1 and TRBJ1-1, is EADIYQTPRYLVIGTGKKITLECSQTMGHDKMYWYQQDPGMELHLIHYSYGVNSTEKGDLSSESTVSRIRTEHFPLTLESARPSHTSQYLCASSESRVGTEAFFGQGTRLTVV.

V usage is TRBV7-3 and J usage is TRBJ2-7; 7 bases match TRBD1. With 5 bases clipped from V and 5 bases from J, the junction kept 3 bases outside the gene matches. This CDR3 has 12 amino acids. Looked up from germline, CDR1 is SGHTA and CDR2 is FQGTGA. The CDR3 coding sequence is TGTGCCAGCAGCAACAGGGGCGACGAGCAGTACTTC. Its translation: CASSNRGDEQYF.

This sequence joins TRBV11-2 and TRBJ2-7; D might be TRBD1 (5 bases). The ends were cut back, 1 base at V and 6 bases at J, with 16 bases in the middle. The CDR3 is 15 amino acids. Germline V gives CDR1 SGHAT, CDR2 FQNNGV. CDR3 loop: CASSLGTRSSGEQYF. The CDR3 DNA reads TGTGCCAGCAGCTTAGGGACAAGGTCATCGGGCGAGCAGTACTTC.

This clonotype occurred once. Compared with germline, one end of the junction differs, possibly owing to a read error. V and J are TRBV27 and TRBJ2-7; tentative D call: TRBD2 (7 bases). The CDR3 runs 14 residues. Germline values: CDR1 MNHEY, CDR2 SMNVEV (reference sequence). The CDR3 here is CASSLYRGGYEQHF. The DNA for the CDR3 is TGTGCCAGCAGTTTATATAGGGGGGGCTACGAGCAGCACTTC.

This clonotype was seen repeatedly, ten times or more. Being one base from a much bigger clone, this may be a read error. The V call is TRBV20-1, the J call TRBJ2-7; TRBD1 matches at 8 bases. The CDR3 contains 13 residues. CDR1 is DFQATT and CDR2 is SNEGSKA in the germline V gene (reference sequence). V shed 3 bases and J 2 bases; nucleotides not matched to a gene: 3. Here the CDR3 reads CSASPGQAYEQYF. CDR3 DNA: TGCAGTGCTAGCCCGGGACAGGCCTACGAGCAGTACTTC.

The chain carries TRBV27 and TRBJ2-1, with D possibly TRBD2 on 5 matching bases. The germline CDR1 and CDR2 sequences are MNHEY and SMNVEV (reference sequence). This CDR3 has 15 amino acids. Trimming removed 4 bases from V and 7 bases from J, with 17 bases in between. DNA for the CDR3: TGTGCCAGCAGTTCATACCGGGCCAGGAGGAATGAGCAGTTCTTC. Translating it yields CASSSYRARRNEQFF.

This clonotype has a handful of counts. The chain recombines TRBV12-3 or TRBV12-4 with TRBJ2-7; D is undetermined. The CDR3 length is 12 residues. Trimming stripped 7 bases from V and 3 bases from J, with 10 bases between. The CDR3 here is CASTAGIYEQYF. DNA of the CDR3: TGTGCCAGCACCGCCGGTATCTACGAGCAGTACTTC.